The 9 T cell receptor beta chains below all came from one sample that was sequenced in a study of T cell responses to AZD1222 COVID-19 vaccine. Here immunoSEQ multiplex PCR was the method, and the copy in TCRdb shows in-frame clones only, minus some. The repertoire has 80,000 or so clones, about 85% of them found once; the top ten carry 1.5%. The material was peripheral blood, obtained on day 0 of AZD1222 vaccination. The receptors stem from an adult in good health.

The table lists this clone with a few counts. J is TRBJ1-1 and V is TRBV5-1; 11 nucleotides line up with TRBD1. The CDR3 length is 16 residues. CDR1 and CDR2 (germline): SGHRS, YFSETQ. V lost 7 bases to trimming and J lost 4 bases; unmatched junction nucleotides: 12. The CDR3 spells CASQDRGHTATTEAFF. The CDR3 DNA follows: TGCGCCAGCCAGGACAGGGGGCACACTGCGACCACTGAAGCTTTCTTT.

The chain carries TRBV18 and TRBJ2-1; D gene ambiguous. With 2 bases removed from V and 7 bases from J, the gap between germline ends came to 9 bases. The length of the CDR3 is 13 residues. The germline V gene encodes CDR1 KGHSH and CDR2 LQKENI. This chain's CDR3 is CASSPENPNEQFF. Here the CDR3 DNA reads TGTGCCAGCTCACCAGAGAACCCAAATGAGCAGTTCTTC.

This clone was seen more than once but under ten times. The CDR3 DNA is TGTGCCAGTAGTACCGAAGCGGGAGTAGATACGCAGTATTTT. Translating it yields CASSTEAGVDTQYF. The chain carries TRBV19 and TRBJ2-3, with TRBD2 matching over 8 bases. The CDR3 extends over 14 amino acids. Germline CDR1 reads LNHDA; CDR2 reads SQIVND (reference sequence). Unmatched junction bases numbered 5, after V lost 4 bases and J lost 5 bases.

In this sample, this clone turned up once. CDR3 DNA sequence: TGTGCCAGCAGCAAGACAGGGGTCCAAGAGACCCAGTACTTC. This codes for CASSKTGVQETQYF. The rearrangement links TRBV7-3 to TRBJ2-5; TRBD1 aligns across 8 bases. Germline loops: CDR1 SGHTA, CDR2 FQGTGA. This CDR3 is built from 14 residues. Trimming cost V 5 bases and J 1 base; bases outside gene matches: 3.

The chain has TRBV5-1 and TRBJ1-1; the D gene is possibly TRBD1 (5 bases). The length of the CDR3 is 14 residues. With 3 bases removed from V and 6 bases from J, the gap between germline ends came to 15 bases. Germline-derived CDR1 and CDR2 are SGHRS and YFSETQ. The CDR3 DNA sequence: TGCGCCAGCAGCTGGGGGGGTCAGATCCCTGAAGCTTTCTTT. Its protein is CASSWGGQIPEAFF.

J is TRBJ2-3 and V is TRBV3-1 (or the pseudogene TRBV3-2), with a possible D match to TRBD2 (5 bases). The CDR3 contains 13 residues. V lost 2 bases, J lost 4 bases, and 7 bases lay in between. Germline V CDR1 and CDR2: LGHDT, YNNKEL (reference sequence). The CDR3 nucleotides read TGTGCCAGCAGCCAAAGCGGTCCAGATACGCAGTATTTT. Translated: CASSQSGPDTQYF.

The chain is built from TRBV15 and TRBJ2-3; 8 bases align to TRBD2. Germline CDR1 reads LNHNV; CDR2 reads YYDKDF (reference sequence). V was clipped by 1 base and J by 0 bases; unmatched bases: 6. This CDR3 has 17 residues. CDR3 DNA sequence: TGTGCCACCAGCAGAGCGGGAGGGGAGGCTAGCACAGATACGCAGTATTTT. This sequence encodes CATSRAGGEASTDTQYF. Looking up the rest from reference TRBV15 and TRBJ2-3 gives the full variable domain: DAMVIQNPRYQVTQFGKPVTLSCSQTLNHNVMYWYQQKSSQAPKLLFHYYDKDFNNEADTPDNFQSRRPNTSFCFLDIRSPGLGDTAMYLCATSRAGGEASTDTQYFGPGTRLTVL.

This rearrangement joins TRBV7-9 to TRBJ1-2; 8 bases map to TRBD1. Germline CDR1 is SEHNR and CDR2 is FQNEAQ (reference sequence). This CDR3 has 16 residues. With V trimmed by 5 bases and J by 2 bases, 10 bases remained unmatched. CDR3 nucleotide sequence: TGTGCCAGCAGCCGTCTCGGGACAGGAGACAACTATGGCTACACCTTC. Amino acid sequence: CASSRLGTGDNYGYTF.

The CDR3 DNA follows: TGTGCCAGCAGCCCCGGGGGACAGGGGGCGCGGACAGATACGCAGTATTTT. As protein: CASSPGGQGARTDTQYF. The chain couples TRBV4-2 to TRBJ2-3, with 12 bases identical to TRBD1. Trimming at V came to 4 bases and at J to 3 bases, leaving 8 bases not matched to a gene. CDR1 and CDR2 from the germline V gene are LGHNA and YNFKEQ. The CDR3 is made up of 17 amino acids.